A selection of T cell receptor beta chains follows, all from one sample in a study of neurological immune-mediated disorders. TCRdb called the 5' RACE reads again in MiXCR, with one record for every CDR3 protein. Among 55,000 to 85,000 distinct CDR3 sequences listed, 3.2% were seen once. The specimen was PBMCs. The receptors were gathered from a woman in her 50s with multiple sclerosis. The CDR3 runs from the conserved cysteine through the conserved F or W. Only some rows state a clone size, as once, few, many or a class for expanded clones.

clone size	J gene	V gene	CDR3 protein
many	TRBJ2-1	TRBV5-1	CASSPLAHGDEQFF
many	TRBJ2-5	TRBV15	CATSRDYTGETQYF
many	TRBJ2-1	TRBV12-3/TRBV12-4	CASRPSGPYNEQFF
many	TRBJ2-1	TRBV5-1	CASSLRLAGGPSEQFF
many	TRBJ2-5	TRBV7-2	CASSLGTSGVVETQYF
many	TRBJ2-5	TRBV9	CASSPGVSETQYF
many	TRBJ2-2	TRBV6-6	CASSYGKGVNTGELFF
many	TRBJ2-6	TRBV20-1	CSARDHGGANVLTF
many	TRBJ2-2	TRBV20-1	CSAPTGVRSGELFF
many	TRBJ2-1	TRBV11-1	CASSLVKTPGSYNEQFF
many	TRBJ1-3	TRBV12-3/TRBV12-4	CASKEGAGNTIYF
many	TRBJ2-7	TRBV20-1	CSAPSGTSGSHEQYF
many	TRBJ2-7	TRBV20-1	CSARLRDRGYEQYF
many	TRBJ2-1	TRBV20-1	CSARRRDGYEQFF
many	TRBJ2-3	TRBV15	CATSRGLSRDTQYF
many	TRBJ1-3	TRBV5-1	CASSLEGAPRNTIYF
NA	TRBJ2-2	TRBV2	CASTLGTIGGELFF
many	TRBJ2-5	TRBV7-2	CASSSRTSGTGSQYF
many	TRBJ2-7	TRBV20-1	CSASTGLDTYEQYF
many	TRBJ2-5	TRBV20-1	CSASQGLYQETQYF
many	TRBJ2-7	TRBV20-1	CSATGGSDWFSYEQYF
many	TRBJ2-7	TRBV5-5	CASSSAGAGEQYF
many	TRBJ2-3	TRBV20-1	CSASQSGGAFGDTQYF
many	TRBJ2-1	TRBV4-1	CASSQDIAIGNEQFF
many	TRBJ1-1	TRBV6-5	CASSYSTANTEAFF
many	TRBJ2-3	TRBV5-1	CASSLSHRGASTDTQYF
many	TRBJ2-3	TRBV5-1	CASSLVLSDTQYF
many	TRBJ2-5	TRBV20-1	CSATRTGSQETQYF
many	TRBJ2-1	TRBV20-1	CSATSGRRNEQFF
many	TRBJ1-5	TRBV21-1	CASRRQDGVLRHF
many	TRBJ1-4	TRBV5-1	CASSLAAGLNEKLFF
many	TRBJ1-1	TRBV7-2	CASSLYRQGSATEAFF
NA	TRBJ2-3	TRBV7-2	CASSSTGGDTQYF
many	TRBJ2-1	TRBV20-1	CSASRSYNEQFF
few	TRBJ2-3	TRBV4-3	CASSQESHATDTQYF
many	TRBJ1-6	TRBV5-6	CASSLYGKTDLSPLHF
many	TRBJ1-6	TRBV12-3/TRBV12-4	CASRPTGTGGSSPLHF
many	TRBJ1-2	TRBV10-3	CAISGGLDSNYGYTF
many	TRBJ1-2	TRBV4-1	CASSHEPTGLYGYTF
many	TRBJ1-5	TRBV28	CASSQPAKITPQHF
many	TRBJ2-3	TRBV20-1	CSATPGEFSTDTQYF
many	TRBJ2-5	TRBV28	CASYSPGRQYF
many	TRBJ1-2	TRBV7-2	CASSLGRDARYGYTF
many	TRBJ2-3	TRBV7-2	CASSFQGPDTQYF
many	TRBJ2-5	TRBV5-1	CASSRGTSGQETQYF
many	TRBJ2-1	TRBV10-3	CAISPLGGSYNEQFF
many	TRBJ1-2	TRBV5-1	CASSFGGAEGYTF
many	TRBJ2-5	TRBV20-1	CSAGKETQYF
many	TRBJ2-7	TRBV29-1	CSVEGGAGVDEQYF
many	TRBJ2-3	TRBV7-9	CASSLGRTSDFADTQYF
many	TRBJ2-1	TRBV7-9	CASSSGTGEWNEQFF
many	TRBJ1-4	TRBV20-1	CSAREGTNEKLFF
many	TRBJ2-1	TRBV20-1	CSAREANAYNEQFF